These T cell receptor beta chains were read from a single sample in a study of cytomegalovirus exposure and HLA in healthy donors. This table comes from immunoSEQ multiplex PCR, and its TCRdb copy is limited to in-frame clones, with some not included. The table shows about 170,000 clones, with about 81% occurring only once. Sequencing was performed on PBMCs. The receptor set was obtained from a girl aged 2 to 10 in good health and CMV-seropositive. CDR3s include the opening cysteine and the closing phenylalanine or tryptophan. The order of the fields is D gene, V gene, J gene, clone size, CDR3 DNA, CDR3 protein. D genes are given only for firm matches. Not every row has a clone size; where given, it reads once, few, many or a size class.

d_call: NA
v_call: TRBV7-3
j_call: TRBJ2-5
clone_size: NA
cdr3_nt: TGTGCCAGCAGCTTGGACAGATTGAGTGAGACCCAGTACTTC
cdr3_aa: CASSLDRLSETQYF

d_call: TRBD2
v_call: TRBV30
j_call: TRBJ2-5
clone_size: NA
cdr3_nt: TGTGCCTGGGGGGAGGGGAGGGGCCAAGAGACCCAGTACTTC
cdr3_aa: CAWGEGRGQETQYF

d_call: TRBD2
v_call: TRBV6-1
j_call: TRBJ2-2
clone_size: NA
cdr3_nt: TGTGCCCTTGGGAGCGGGGGGACCGGGGAGCTGTTTTTT
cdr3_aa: CALGSGGTGELFF

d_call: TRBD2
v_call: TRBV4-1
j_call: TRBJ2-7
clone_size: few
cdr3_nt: TGCGCCAGCAGCCAAGAAGCTAGCGGGATCGCCTACGAGCAGTACTTC
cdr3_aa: CASSQEASGIAYEQYF

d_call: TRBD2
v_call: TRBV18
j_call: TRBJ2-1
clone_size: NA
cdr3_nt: TGTGCCAGCTCACCAACTAGCGGGAGGGGTGGAAACAATGAGCAGTTCTTC
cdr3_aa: CASSPTSGRGGNNEQFF

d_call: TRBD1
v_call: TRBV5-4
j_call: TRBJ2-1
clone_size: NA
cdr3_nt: TGTGCCAGCATGCTAACCGGGACAGTGAATGAGCAGTTCTTC
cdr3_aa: CASMLTGTVNEQFF

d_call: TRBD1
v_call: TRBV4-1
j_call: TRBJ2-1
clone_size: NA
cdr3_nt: TGCGCCAGCAAACAGGGGGACAATGAGCAGTTCTTC
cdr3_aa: CASKQGDNEQFF

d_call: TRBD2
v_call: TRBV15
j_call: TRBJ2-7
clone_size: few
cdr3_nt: TGTGCCACCAGCAGTGGCACCACGACTAGCGGGAGGGTCTACGAGCAGTACTTC
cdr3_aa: CATSSGTTTSGRVYEQYF

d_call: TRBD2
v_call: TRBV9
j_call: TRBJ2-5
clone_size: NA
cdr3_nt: TGTGCCAGCAGCGAGGGACTAGCGGGAACTCAAGAGACCCAGTACTTC
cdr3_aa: CASSEGLAGTQETQYF

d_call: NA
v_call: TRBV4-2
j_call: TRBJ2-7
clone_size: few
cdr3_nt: TGTGCCAGCAGCCAATTGTATGTCGACGGAGCCTACGAGCAGTACTTC
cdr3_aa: CASSQLYVDGAYEQYF

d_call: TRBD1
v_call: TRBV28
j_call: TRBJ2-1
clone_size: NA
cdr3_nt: TGTGCCAGCAGCAAGGACAGGGGACTCTACAATGAGCAGTTCTTC
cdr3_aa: CASSKDRGLYNEQFF

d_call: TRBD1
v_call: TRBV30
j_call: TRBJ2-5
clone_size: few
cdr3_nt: TGTGCCTGGAAGGACAGGGGGCAGATAGGTCAAGAGACCCAGTACTTC
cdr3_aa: CAWKDRGQIGQETQYF

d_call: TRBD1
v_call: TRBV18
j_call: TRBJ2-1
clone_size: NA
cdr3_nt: TGTGCCAGCTCACCTCGGACAGGGTACGGCAATGAGCAGTTCTTC
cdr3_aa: CASSPRTGYGNEQFF

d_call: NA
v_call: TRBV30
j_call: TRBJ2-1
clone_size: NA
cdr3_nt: TGTGCCTGGAGTGTGAGTGAGCAGTTCTTC
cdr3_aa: CAWSVSEQFF

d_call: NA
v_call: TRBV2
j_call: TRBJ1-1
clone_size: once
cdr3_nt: TGTGCCAGCAGTGAACTCGGCACTGAAGCTTTCTTT
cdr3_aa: CASSELGTEAFF

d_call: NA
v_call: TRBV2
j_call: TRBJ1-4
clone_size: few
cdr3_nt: TGTGCCAGCAGTGAGGAGGGTGTGCGTGAAAAACTGTTTTTT
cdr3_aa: CASSEEGVREKLFF

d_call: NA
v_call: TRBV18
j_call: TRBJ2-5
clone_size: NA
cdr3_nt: TGTGCCAGCTCACCACCGTACAGCCGACCCCAAGAGACCCAGTACTTC
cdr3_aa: CASSPPYSRPQETQYF

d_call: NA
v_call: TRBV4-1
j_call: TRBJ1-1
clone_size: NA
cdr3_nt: TGCGCCAGCAGCCAAGACCCGGGGGGGAAGGCTGAAGCTTTCTTT
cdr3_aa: CASSQDPGGKAEAFF

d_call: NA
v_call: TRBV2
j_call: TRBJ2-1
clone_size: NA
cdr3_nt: TGTGCCAGCGGGGAACTCGTCGGACAGGAGCAGTTCTTC
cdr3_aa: CASGELVGQEQFF

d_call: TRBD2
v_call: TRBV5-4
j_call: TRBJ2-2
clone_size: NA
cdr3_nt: TGTGCCAGCAGCGGTGGGGTACGGACTAGGGACACCGGGGAGCTGTTTTTT
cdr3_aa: CASSGGVRTRDTGELFF

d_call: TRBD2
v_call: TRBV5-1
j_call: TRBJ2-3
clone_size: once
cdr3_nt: TGCGCCAGCACGGGACTAGCGGGAGTTGGCACAGATACGCAGTATTTT
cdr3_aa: CASTGLAGVGTDTQYF

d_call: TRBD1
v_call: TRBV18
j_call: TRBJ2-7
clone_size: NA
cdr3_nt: TGTGCCAGCTCACCACTCGACAGGGGAAACGACGAGCAGTACTTC
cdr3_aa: CASSPLDRGNDEQYF

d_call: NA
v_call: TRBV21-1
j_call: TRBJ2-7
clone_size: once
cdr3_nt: TGTGCCAGCAGCTCTCGACTAGCGGGAGTGGAATACGAGCAGTACTTC
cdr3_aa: CASSSRLAGVEYEQYF

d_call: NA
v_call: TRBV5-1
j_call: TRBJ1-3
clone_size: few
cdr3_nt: TGCGCCAGCAGCCCACAGGGCCTCTCTGGAAACACCATATATTTT
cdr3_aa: CASSPQGLSGNTIYF

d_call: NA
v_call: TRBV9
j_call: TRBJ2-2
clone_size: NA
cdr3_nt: TGTGCCAGCAGCGTAGGGACTACCAACACCGGGGAGCTGTTTTTT
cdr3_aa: CASSVGTTNTGELFF

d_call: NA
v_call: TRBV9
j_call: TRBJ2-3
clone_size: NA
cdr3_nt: TGTGCCAGCAGCGGCAGGGGCAGCACAGATACGCAGTATTTT
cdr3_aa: CASSGRGSTDTQYF

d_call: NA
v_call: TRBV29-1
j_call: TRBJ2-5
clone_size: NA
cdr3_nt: TGCAGCGTTGGAAGCGGAGAGACCCAGTACTTC
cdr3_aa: CSVGSGETQYF

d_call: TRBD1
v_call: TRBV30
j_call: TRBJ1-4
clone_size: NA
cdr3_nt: TGTGCCTGGAGGGACAGGTCAGAAAATGAAAAACTGTTTTTT
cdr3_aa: CAWRDRSENEKLFF

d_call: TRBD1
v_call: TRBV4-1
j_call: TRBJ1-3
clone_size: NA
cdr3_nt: TGCGCCAGCAGCCAAGGGGGCAGGGGGCATGGAAACACCATATATTTT
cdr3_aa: CASSQGGRGHGNTIYF

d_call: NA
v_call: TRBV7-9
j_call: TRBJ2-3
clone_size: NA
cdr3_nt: TGTGCCAGCAGCTCTGACTTCGACAGGAGTAGCACAGATACGCAGTATTTT
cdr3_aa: CASSSDFDRSSTDTQYF

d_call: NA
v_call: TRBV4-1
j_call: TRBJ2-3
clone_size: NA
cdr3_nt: TGCGCCAGCAGCCAAGACTCCTCGACAGATACGCAGTATTTT
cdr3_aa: CASSQDSSTDTQYF

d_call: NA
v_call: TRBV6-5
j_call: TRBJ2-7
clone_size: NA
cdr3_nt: TGTGCCAGCAGACAAACATACCCCTACGAGCAGTACTTC
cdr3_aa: CASRQTYPYEQYF

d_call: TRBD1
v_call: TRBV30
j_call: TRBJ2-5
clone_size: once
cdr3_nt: TGTGCCTGCATCGATCAGGGGGAGGAGACCCAGTACTTC
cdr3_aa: CACIDQGEETQYF

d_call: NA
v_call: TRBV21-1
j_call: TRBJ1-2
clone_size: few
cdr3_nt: TGTGCCAGCAGCAAAAAGACAGGGGGCTATGGCTACACCTTC
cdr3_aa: CASSKKTGGYGYTF

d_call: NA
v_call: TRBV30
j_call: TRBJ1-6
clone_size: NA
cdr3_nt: TGTGCCTGGAGTAGACAAGAAGAATCACCCCTCCACTTT
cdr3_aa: CAWSRQEESPLHF

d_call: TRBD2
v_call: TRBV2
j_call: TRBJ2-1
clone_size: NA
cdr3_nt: TGTGCCAGCCTAGCGGGAAAGGGCTCCTACAATGAGCAGTTCTTC
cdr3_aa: CASLAGKGSYNEQFF

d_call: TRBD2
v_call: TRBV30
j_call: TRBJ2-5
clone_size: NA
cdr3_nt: TGTGCCTGGAGTAAATTAACTAGCGGGAGTCGAGAGACCCAGTACTTC
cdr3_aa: CAWSKLTSGSRETQYF

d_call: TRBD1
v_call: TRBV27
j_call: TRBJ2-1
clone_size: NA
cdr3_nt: TGTGCCAGCTTAGACCGGGACAGGGGATACAATGAGCAGTTCTTC
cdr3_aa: CASLDRDRGYNEQFF

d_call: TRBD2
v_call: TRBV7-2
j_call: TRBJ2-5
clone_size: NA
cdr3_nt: TGTGCCAGCAGCTGGGACTACATGTACCAAGAGACCCAGTACTTC
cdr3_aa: CASSWDYMYQETQYF

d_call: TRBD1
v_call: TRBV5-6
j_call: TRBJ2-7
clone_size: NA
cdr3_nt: TGTGCCAGCAGCTCAGACAGGGGCGGCTACGAGCAGTACTTC
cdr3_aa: CASSSDRGGYEQYF

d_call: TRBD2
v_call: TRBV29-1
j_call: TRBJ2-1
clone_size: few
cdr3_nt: TGCAGCGTTGAGTCGACTAGCGGGAGAATCGATGAGCAGTTCTTC
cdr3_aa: CSVESTSGRIDEQFF

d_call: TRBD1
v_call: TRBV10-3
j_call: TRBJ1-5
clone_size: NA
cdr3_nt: TGTGCCATCGGACAGGGGGGAGGTCGCAATCAGCCCCAGCATTTT
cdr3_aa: CAIGQGGGRNQPQHF

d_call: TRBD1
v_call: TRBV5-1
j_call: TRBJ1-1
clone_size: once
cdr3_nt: TGCGCCAGCAGCTTGGGGGGCGACAGGGGTCGGTACACTGAAGCTTTCTTT
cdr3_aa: CASSLGGDRGRYTEAFF

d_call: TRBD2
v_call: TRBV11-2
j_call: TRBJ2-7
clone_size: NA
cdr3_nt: TGTGCCAGCAGCTTAGTTGCGGGAGGGCTATACGAGCAGTACTTC
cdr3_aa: CASSLVAGGLYEQYF

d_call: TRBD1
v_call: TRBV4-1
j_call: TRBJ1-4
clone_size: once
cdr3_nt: TGCGCCAGCAGCCATCAGCCCCAGGGGGACGTAAAACTGTTTTTT
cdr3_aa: CASSHQPQGDVKLFF

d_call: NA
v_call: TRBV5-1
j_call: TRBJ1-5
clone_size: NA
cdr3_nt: TGCGCCAGCAGCTTGAGTTCAGGGAACGGCAATCAGCCCCAGCATTTT
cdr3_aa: CASSLSSGNGNQPQHF

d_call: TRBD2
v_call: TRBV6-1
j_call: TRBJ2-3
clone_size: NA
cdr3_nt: TGTGCCAGCAAGTGGAGCGGGAGTGGCACAGATACGCAGTATTTT
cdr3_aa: CASKWSGSGTDTQYF

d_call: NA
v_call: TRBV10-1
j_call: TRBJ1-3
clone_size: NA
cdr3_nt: TGCGCCAGCAGTGGGGGCAGCTCTGGAAACACCATATATTTT
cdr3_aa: CASSGGSSGNTIYF

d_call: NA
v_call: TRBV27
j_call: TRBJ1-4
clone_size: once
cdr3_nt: TGTGCCAGCAGCCTGACAGCCGTTAATGAAAAACTGCTTTTT
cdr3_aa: CASSLTAVNEKLLF

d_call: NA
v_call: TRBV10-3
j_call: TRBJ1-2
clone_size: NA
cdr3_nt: TGTGCCATCAGTGGGTCGGGGGGGGCTCCTAACTATGGCTACACCTTC
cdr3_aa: CAISGSGGAPNYGYTF

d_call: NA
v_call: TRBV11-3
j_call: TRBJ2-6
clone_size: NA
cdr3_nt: TGTGCCAGCAGCTTTCCGGACAGCATCTACTCTGGGGCCAACGTCCTGACTTTC
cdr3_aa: CASSFPDSIYSGANVLTF

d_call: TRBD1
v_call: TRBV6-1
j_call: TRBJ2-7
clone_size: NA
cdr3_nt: TGTGCCAGCAGCTCGACAGGGGTAGAGCAGTACTTC
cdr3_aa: CASSSTGVEQYF

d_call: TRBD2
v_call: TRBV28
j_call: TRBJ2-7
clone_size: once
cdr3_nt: TGTGCCAGCAGTCCCCAGACTAGCGGGTCGTACGAGCAGTACTTC
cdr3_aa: CASSPQTSGSYEQYF

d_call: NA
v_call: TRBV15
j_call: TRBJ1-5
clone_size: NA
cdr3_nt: TGTGCCACCCAAGGACAGCCGAATCAGCCCCAGCATTTT
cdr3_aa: CATQGQPNQPQHF

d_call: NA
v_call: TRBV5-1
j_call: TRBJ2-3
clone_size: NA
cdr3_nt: TGCGCCAGCAGCTTTTCAGGGGCAGATACGCAGTATTTT
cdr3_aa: CASSFSGADTQYF